This TCR beta chain was obtained from a study of T cell changes during pregnancy in multiple sclerosis (dated by TCRdb to between 2018 and 2020). For context, the study as a whole: Changes in the T cell repertoire over the course of pregnancy were examined in this study in women with multiple sclerosis.

The library was produced with the immunoSEQ multiplex PCR assay. As stored in TCRdb, this immuneACCESS dataset retains in-frame rearrangements with V and J assigned. A fraction of the clones does not appear; measured against another copy, unresolved V genes explain less than half of the discrepancy, and the remainder lacks a known reason. Present in this sample are some 99,000 clones, approximately 93% of which were seen just once. The top ten constitute 0.99% of the sample. From the cysteine through the phenylalanine, the CDR3 covers 16 amino acids. CDR3 DNA only is kept here, 48 bases in frame from base 1. The germline V gene yields LGHNA for CDR1 and YSLEER for CDR2. V and J are truncated by 1 base and 6 bases respectively, leaving an intervening sequence of 16 bases. In this sample, this clone turned up a few times. No cognate antigen has been identified for it. No much larger clonotype is one base removed from it; base qualities were not supplied.

The chain employs TRBV4-3 and TRBJ2-1; possibly the D gene is TRBD2, per 6 matching bases. The sequence was collected from a female donor with multiple sclerosis, enrolled in a pregnancy study. The material sequenced was peripheral blood, taken after pregnancy. The DNA reads as follows: TGCGCCAGCAGCCAAGTCCCCGTCCTGGGGGGCAATGAGCAGTTCTTC. Translation gives CASSQVPVLGGNEQFF.